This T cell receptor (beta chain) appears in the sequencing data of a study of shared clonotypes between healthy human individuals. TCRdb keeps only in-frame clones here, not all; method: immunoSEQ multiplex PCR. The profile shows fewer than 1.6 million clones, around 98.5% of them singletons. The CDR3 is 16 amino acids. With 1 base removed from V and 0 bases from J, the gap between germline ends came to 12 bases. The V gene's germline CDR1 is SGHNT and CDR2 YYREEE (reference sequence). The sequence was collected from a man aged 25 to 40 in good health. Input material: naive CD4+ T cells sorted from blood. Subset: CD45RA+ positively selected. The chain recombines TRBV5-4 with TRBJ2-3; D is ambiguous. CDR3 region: CASSLLSFGSTDTQYF. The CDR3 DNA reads TGTGCCAGCAGCTTGCTTAGTTTTGGGAGCACAGATACGCAGTATTTT.